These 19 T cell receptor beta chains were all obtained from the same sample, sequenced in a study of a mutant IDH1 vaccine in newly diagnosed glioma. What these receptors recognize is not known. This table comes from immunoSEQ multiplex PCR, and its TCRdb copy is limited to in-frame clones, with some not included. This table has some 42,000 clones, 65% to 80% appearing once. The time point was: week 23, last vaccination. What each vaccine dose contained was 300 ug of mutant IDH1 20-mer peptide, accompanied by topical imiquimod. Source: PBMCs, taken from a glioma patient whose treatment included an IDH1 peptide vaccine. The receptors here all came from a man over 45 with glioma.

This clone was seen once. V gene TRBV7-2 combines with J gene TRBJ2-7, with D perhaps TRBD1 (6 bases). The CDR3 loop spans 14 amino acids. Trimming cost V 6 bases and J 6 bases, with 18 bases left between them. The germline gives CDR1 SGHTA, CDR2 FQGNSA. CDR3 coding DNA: TGTGCCAGCAGTGGGGAACAGGGACCGGGCGAGCAGTACTTC. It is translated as CASSGEQGPGEQYF. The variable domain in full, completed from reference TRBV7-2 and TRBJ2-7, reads GAGVSQSPSNKVTEKGKDVELRCDPISGHTALYWYRQSLGQGLEFLIYFQGNSAPDKSGLPSDRFSAERTGGSVSTLTIQRTQQEDSAVYLCASSGEQGPGEQYFGPGTRLTVT.

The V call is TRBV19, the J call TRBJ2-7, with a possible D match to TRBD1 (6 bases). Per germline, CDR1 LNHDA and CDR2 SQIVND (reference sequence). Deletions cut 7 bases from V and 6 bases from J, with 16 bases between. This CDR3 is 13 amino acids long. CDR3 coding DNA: TGTGCCAGTACCGAACAGGGACGGGGCGAGCAGTACTTC. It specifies CASTEQGRGEQYF.

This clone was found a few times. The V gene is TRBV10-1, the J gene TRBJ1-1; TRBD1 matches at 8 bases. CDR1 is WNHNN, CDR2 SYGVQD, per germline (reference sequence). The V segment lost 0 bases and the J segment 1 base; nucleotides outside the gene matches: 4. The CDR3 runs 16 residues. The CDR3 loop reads CASSESGTGRNTEAFF. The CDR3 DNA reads TGCGCCAGCAGTGAGTCCGGGACAGGACGGAACACTGAAGCTTTCTTT.

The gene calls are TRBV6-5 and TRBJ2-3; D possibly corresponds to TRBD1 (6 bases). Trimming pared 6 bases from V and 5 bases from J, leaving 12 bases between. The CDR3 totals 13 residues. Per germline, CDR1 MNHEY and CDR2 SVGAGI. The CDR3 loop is CASRLAGVDTQYF. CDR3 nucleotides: TGTGCCAGCAGGCTCGCAGGGGTAGATACGCAGTATTTT.

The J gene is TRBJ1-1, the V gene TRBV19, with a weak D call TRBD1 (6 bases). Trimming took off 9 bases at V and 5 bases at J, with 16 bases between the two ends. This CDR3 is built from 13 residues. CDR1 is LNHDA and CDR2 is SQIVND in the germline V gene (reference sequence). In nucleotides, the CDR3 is TGTGCCAGCCAAGGGGGGGGAAGAACTGAAGCTTTCTTT. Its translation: CASQGGGRTEAFF.

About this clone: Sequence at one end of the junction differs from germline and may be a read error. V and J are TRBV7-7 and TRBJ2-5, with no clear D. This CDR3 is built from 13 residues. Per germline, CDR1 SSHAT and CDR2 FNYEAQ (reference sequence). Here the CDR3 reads CASSLAPEETQYF. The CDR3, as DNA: TGTGCTAGCAGCTTAGCCCCAGAAGAGACCCAGTACTTC.

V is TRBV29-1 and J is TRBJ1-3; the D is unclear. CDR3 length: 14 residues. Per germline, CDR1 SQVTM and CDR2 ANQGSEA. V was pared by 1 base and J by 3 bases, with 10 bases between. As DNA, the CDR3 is TGCAGCGTTGAAGGCACTCCAGATGGAAACACCATATATTTT. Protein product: CSVEGTPDGNTIYF.

CDR3 sequence reads: CASTPEPSREQYF. The CDR3 bases are TGTGCCAGCACCCCGGAGCCCTCTCGAGAGCAGTACTTC. This chain uses TRBV7-2 with TRBJ2-7; D is uncertain. V was trimmed by 7 bases and J by 7 bases, leaving 17 bases between them. CDR3 size: 13 residues. From germline, CDR1 is SGHTA and CDR2 FQGNSA.

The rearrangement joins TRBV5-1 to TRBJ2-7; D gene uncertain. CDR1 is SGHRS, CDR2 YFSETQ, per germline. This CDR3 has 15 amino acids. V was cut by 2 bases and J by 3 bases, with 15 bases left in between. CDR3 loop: CASSLSGPTGYEQYF. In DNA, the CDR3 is TGCGCCAGCAGCTTAAGTGGCCCGACGGGCTACGAGCAGTACTTC.

This chain's CDR3 is CASTEGGYTEAFF. CDR3 in DNA: TGTGCCAGCACCGAGGGGGGTTACACTGAAGCTTTCTTT. The J gene is TRBJ1-1, the V gene TRBV6-5, with D possibly TRBD1 on 6 matching bases. Trimming took 7 bases from V and 3 from J, leaving 12 bases between them. Germline-derived CDR1 and CDR2 are MNHEY and SVGAGI. The CDR3 runs to 13 residues.

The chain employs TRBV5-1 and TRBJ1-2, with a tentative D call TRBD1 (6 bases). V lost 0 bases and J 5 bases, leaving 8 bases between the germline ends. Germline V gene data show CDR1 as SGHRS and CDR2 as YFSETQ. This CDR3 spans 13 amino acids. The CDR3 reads CASSLEGVYGYTF. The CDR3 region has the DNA TGCGCCAGCAGCTTGGAGGGGGTTTATGGCTACACCTTC.

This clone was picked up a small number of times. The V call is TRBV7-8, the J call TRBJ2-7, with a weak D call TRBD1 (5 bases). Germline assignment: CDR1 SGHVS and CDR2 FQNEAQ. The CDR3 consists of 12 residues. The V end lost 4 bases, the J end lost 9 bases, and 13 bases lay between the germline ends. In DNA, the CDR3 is TGTGCCAGCAGCTCTGACAGTACTCGGCAGTACTTC. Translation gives CASSSDSTRQYF.

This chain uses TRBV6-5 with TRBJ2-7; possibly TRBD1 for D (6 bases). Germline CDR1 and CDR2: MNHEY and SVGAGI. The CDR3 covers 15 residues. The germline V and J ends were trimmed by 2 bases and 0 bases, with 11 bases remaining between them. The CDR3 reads CASSYGTPRSYEQYF. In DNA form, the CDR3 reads TGTGCCAGCAGTTACGGGACACCGCGCTCCTACGAGCAGTACTTC.

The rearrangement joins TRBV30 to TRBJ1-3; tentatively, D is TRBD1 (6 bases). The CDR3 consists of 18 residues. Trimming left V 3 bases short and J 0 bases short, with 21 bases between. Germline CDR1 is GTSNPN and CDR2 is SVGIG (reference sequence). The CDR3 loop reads CAWSPERGSRSSGNTIYF. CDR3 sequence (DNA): TGTGCCTGGAGCCCCGAAAGGGGGTCAAGGAGCTCTGGAAACACCATATATTTT.

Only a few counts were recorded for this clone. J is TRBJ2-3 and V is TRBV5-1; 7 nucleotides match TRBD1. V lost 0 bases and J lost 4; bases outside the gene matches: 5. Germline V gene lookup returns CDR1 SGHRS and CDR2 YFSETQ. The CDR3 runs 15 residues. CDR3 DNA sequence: TGCGCCAGCAGCTTGGAGGGGGCGCACTCAGATACGCAGTATTTT. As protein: CASSLEGAHSDTQYF.

This CDR3 reads CSVTIGRENEKLFF. As DNA, the CDR3 is TGCAGCGTTACCATCGGACGGGAAAATGAAAAACTGTTTTTT. The chain is built from TRBV29-1 and TRBJ1-4; D not resolved. Deletions cut 5 bases from V and 5 bases from J, with 15 bases between. The CDR3 is 14 amino acids. The germline CDR1 and CDR2 sequences are SQVTM and ANQGSEA.

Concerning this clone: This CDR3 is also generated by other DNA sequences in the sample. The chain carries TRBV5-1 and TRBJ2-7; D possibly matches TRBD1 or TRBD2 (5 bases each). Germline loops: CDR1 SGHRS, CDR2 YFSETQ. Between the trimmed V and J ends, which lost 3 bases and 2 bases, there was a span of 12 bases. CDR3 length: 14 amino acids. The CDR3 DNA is TGCGCCAGCAGCTCGGGGCAGGCCGCCTACGAGCAGTACTTC. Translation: CASSSGQAAYEQYF.

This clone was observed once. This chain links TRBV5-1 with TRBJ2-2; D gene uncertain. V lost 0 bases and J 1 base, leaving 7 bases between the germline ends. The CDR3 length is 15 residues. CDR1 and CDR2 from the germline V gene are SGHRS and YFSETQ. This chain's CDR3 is CASSLVLGNTGELFF. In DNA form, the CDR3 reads TGCGCCAGCAGCTTGGTTTTGGGGAACACCGGGGAGCTGTTTTTT.

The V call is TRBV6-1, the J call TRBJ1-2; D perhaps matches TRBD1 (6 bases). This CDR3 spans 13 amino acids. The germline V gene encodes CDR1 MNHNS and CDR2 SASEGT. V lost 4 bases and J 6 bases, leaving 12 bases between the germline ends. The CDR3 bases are TGTGCCAGCAGTGTCGGGGGGCGCGATGGCTACACCTTC. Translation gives CASSVGGRDGYTF.